These 12 T cell receptor beta chains originate from one sample sequenced in a study of a mutant IDH1 vaccine in newly diagnosed glioma. Regarding time point: week 47, end of study. Alongside topical imiquimod, each dose of vaccine comprised 300 ug of mutant IDH1 20-mer peptide. Clones were read by immunoSEQ multiplex PCR, and TCRdb kept only the in-frame ones, dropping some. The data contain tens of thousands of clones, less than 90% of them seen just once; the ten biggest clones take up about 3.2%. No antigen is known for these receptors. The starting material was PBMCs, obtained from a glioma patient whose treatment included an IDH1 peptide vaccine. The receptors shown here come from a woman between 50 and 59 years old with glioma.

The V call is TRBV7-8, the J call TRBJ1-6; no reliable D call. Germline loops: CDR1 SGHVS, CDR2 FQNEAQ. The CDR3 runs 15 residues. V was pared by 6 bases and J by 7 bases, with 16 bases between. The DNA for the CDR3 is TGTGCCAGCAGTAACGGGCCCAACCAGAATTCACCCCTCCACTTT. Its protein is CASSNGPNQNSPLHF. The full variable domain, in which reference TRBV7-8 and TRBJ1-6 provide the parts outside the CDR3, is GAGVSQSPRYKVAKRGQDVALRCDPISGHVSLFWYQQALGQGPEFLTYFQNEAQLDKSGLPSDRFFAERPEGSVSTLKIQRTQQEDSAVYLCASSNGPNQNSPLHFGNGTRLTVT.

This chain joins TRBV20-1 and TRBJ2-7; D is perhaps TRBD1 (6 bases). Trimming pared 7 bases from V and 6 bases from J, leaving 13 bases between. This CDR3 is built from 11 residues. The germline gives CDR1 DFQATT, CDR2 SNEGSKA (reference sequence). The CDR3 DNA reads as TGCAGTGTTTCCCAGGGGCCCGAGCAGTACTTC. It encodes CSVSQGPEQYF.

The genes are TRBV5-1 and TRBJ2-2, with D perhaps assigned TRBD1 or TRBD2 (5 bases each). This CDR3 region has 14 residues. V was trimmed by 3 bases and J by 2 bases, leaving 8 bases between them. Germline lookup yields CDR1 SGHRS and CDR2 YFSETQ. The CDR3, as DNA: TGCGCCAGCAGCTCCTGGGACAACACCGGGGAGCTGTTTTTT. Translated, it gives CASSSWDNTGELFF.

This clone was detected once. This chain uses TRBV2 with TRBJ1-1, with D maybe TRBD1 (5 bases). Trimming pared 3 bases from V and 2 bases from J, leaving 10 bases between. This CDR3 has 14 residues. The V gene's germline CDR1 is SNHLY and CDR2 FYNNEI. For the CDR3, the DNA is TGTGCCAGCAGTGAGAGGCAGGGCAACACTGAAGCTTTCTTT. This sequence encodes CASSERQGNTEAFF.

This clone was observed a handful of times. The CDR3 spells CASSLEGTWNSPLHF. The DNA of the CDR3 is TGTGCCAGCAGCTTAGAAGGGACGTGGAATTCACCCCTCCACTTT. The chain employs TRBV11-2 and TRBJ1-6; D is possibly TRBD1 (5 bases). This CDR3 is 15 amino acids long. Germline CDR1 is SGHAT and CDR2 is FQNNGV. V lost 0 bases to trimming and J lost 7 bases, with 10 bases between them. Variable domain in full (rest from reference TRBV11-2 and TRBJ1-6): EAGVAQSPRYKIIEKRQSVAFWCNPISGHATLYWYQQILGQGPKLLIQFQNNGVVDDSQLPKDRFSAERLKGVDSTLKIQPAKLEDSAVYLCASSLEGTWNSPLHFGNGTRLTVT.

This clone was observed a handful of times. V gene TRBV5-6 combines with J gene TRBJ2-5; D may be TRBD1 or TRBD2 (5 bases each). The CDR3 is 16 residues long. V was cut by 0 bases and J by 2 bases, with 14 bases left in between. In germline, CDR1 is SGHDT, CDR2 YYEEEE. This CDR3 reads CASSLALGVLQETQYF. As DNA, the CDR3 is TGTGCCAGCAGCTTGGCCTTGGGGGTCTTGCAAGAGACCCAGTACTTC.

The rearrangement joins TRBV2 to TRBJ2-1; D call uncertain. Germline assignment: CDR1 SNHLY and CDR2 FYNNEI. The CDR3 sequence is 14 residues long. V was pared by 9 bases and J by 0 bases, with 12 bases between. For the CDR3, the DNA is TGTGCCAGTAAACGGTTTAGCTCCTACAATGAGCAGTTCTTC. It encodes CASKRFSSYNEQFF.

The chain uses TRBV5-1 and TRBJ1-6; D is ambiguous. The V gene's germline CDR1 is SGHRS and CDR2 YFSETQ. The CDR3 loop spans 15 amino acids. Trimming cost V 5 bases and J 9 bases, with 18 bases left between them. The CDR3: CASRRDPSEGSPLHF. The CDR3 coding sequence is TGCGCCAGCAGGCGGGATCCGTCCGAGGGTTCACCCCTCCACTTT.

The chain is built from TRBV7-9 and TRBJ1-2; 8 nucleotides line up with TRBD1. The CDR3 sequence is 14 residues long. CDR1 and CDR2 from the germline V gene are SEHNR and FQNEAQ (reference sequence). V lost 4 bases to trimming and J lost 4 bases; unmatched junction nucleotides: 5. The CDR3: CASSSSGTGYGYTF. Written as DNA, the CDR3 is TGTGCCAGCAGCTCATCCGGGACAGGCTATGGCTACACCTTC.

This clone was seen only a few times. For the CDR3, the DNA is TGTGCCAGTAGTACGTCAAGTAGCAATCAGCCCCAGCATTTT. Protein sequence: CASSTSSSNQPQHF. The chain joins TRBV19 to TRBJ1-5; the D is unclear. The V end lost 4 bases, the J end lost 0 bases, and 7 bases lay between the germline ends. CDR3 size: 14 residues. Germline V gives CDR1 LNHDA, CDR2 SQIVND (reference sequence).

V is TRBV21-1 and J is TRBJ1-5. TRBV21-1 is labeled a pseudogene. CDR3 length: 13 amino acids. The CDR3 DNA reads as TGTGCCAGCATTGGGGAGAGCAATCAGCCCCAGCATTTT. The encoded protein is CASIGESNQPQHF.

The V call is TRBV2, the J call TRBJ2-3; no clear D gene. The CDR3 is 16 residues long. Germline-derived CDR1 and CDR2 are SNHLY and FYNNEI. The V gene lost 2 bases and the J gene lost 0 bases, with 12 bases spanning the gap. As DNA, the CDR3 is TGTGCCAGCAGTGAAACGGGCAGGTCTAGCACAGATACGCAGTATTTT. Its translation is CASSETGRSSTDTQYF.